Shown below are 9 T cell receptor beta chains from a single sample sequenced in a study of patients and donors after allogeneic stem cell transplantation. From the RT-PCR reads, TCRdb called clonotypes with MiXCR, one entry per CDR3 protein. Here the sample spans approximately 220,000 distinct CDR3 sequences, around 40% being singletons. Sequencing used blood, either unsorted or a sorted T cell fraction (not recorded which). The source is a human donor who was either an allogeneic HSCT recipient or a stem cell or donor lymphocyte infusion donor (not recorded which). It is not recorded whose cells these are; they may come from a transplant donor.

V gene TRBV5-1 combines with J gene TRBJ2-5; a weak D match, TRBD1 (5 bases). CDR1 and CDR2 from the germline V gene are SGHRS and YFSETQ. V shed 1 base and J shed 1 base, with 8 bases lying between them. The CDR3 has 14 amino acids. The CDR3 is CASSLRGGQETQYF. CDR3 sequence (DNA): TGCGCCAGCAGCTTGAGGGGTGGCCAAGAGACCCAGTACTTC.

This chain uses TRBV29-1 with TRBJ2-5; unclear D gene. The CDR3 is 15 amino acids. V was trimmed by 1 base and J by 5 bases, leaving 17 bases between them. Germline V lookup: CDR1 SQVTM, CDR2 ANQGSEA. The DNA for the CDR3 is TGCAGCGTTGAAGGCCGGGCCCCCCACGGGGAGACCCAGTACTTC. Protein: CSVEGRAPHGETQYF.

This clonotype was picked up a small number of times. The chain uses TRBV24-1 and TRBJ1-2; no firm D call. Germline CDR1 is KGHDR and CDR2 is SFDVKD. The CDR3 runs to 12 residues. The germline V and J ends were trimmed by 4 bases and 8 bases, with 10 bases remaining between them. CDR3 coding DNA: TGTGCCACCAGTGAGGGCTATGGAGGCTACACCTTC. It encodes CATSEGYGGYTF.

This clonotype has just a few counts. DNA for the CDR3: TGTGCCACCTCCCGACCGACAGGCCCGAACACCGGGGAGCTGTTTTTT. The encoded protein is CATSRPTGPNTGELFF. This sequence joins TRBV2 and TRBJ2-2; possibly TRBD1 for D (6 bases). The germline gives CDR1 SNHLY, CDR2 FYNNEI. V lost 10 bases and J lost 0, with 18 bases in between. This CDR3 is built from 16 residues.

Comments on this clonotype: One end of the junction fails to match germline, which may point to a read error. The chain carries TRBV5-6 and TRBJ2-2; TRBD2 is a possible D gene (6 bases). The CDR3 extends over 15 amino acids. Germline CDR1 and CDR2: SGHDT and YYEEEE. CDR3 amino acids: CASSLDGTYTAELFF. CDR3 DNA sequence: TGTGCCAGCAGCTTGGATGGGACTTACACCGCGGAGCTGTTTTTT.

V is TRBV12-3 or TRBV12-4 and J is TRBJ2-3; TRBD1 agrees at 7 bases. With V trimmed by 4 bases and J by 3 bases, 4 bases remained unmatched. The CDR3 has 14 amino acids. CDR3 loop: CASSSTGVTDTQYF. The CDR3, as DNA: TGTGCCAGCAGTTCAACAGGGGTAACAGATACGCAGTATTTT.

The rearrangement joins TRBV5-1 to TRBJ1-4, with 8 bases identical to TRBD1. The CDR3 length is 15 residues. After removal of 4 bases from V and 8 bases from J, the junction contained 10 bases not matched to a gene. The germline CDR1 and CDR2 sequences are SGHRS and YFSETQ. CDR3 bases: TGCGCCAGCAGCCCCAGCGGGACAGGACGGGAAAAACTGTTTTTT. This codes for CASSPSGTGREKLFF.

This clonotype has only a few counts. CDR3 in amino acids: CASSLPGQGEDTEAFF. The CDR3 DNA sequence: TGTGCCAGCAGTCTTCCGGGACAGGGAGAGGACACTGAAGCTTTCTTT. J is TRBJ1-1 and V is TRBV2, with 9 bases aligning to TRBD1. The CDR3 is 16 amino acids. Germline-derived CDR1 and CDR2 are SNHLY and FYNNEI. V was clipped by 5 bases and J by 3 bases; unmatched bases: 10.

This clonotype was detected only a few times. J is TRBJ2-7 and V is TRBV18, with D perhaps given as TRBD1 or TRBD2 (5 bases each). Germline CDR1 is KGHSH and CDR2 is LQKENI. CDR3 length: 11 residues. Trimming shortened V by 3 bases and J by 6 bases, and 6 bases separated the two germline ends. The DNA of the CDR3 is TGTGCCAGCTCACCTGGGGGCGAGCAGTACTTC. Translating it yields CASSPGGEQYF.